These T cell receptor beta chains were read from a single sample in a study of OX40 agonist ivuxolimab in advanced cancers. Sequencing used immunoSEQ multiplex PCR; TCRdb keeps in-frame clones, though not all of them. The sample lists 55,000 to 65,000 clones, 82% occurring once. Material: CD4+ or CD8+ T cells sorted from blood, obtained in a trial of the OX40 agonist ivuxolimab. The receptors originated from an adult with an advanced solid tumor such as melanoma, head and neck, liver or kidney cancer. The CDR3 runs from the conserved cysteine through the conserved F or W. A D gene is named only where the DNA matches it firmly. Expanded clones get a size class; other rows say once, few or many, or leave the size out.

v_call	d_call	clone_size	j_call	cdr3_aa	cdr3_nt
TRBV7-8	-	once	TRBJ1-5	CASSLTRSQPQHF	TGTGCCAGCAGCCTGACCAGATCGCAGCCCCAGCATTTT
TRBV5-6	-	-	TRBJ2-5	CASSFPSRETQYF	TGTGCCAGCAGCTTCCCCAGTCGGGAGACCCAGTACTTC
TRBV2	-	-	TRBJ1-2	CASTWTPLRGYTF	TGTGCCAGCACTTGGACCCCACTGAGAGGCTACACCTTC
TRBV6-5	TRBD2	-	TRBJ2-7	CASSSLAGAYEQYF	TGTGCCAGCAGCTCACTAGCGGGGGCCTACGAGCAGTACTTC
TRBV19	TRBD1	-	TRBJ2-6	CASSTGDRVPSLTF	TGTGCCAGTTCAACCGGGGACAGGGTCCCATCCCTGACTTTC
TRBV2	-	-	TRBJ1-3	CASSERTAQGNTIYF	TGTGCCAGCAGTGAAAGGACAGCTCAAGGAAACACCATATATTTT
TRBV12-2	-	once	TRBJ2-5	CASRPKGGAQRYQETQYF	TGTGCAAGTCGCCCTAAGGGGGGGGCGCAGCGTTACCAAGAGACCCAGTACTTC
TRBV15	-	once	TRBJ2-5	CATALGQETQYF	TGTGCCACCGCCCTGGGGCAAGAGACCCAGTACTTC
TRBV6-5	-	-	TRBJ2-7	CASSYSEASYEQYF	TGTGCCAGCAGTTATTCGGAGGCATCCTACGAGCAGTACTTC
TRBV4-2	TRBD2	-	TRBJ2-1	CASSQRVLAGEYNEQFF	TGTGCCAGCAGCCAGAGGGTACTAGCGGGAGAGTACAATGAGCAGTTCTTC
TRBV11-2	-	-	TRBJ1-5	CASSLDRDQPQHF	TGTGCCAGCAGCTTAGACAGGGATCAGCCCCAGCATTTT
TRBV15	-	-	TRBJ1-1	CATSRQPEDTEAFF	TGTGCCACCAGCAGACAGCCCGAGGACACTGAAGCTTTCTTT
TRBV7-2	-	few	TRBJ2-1	CASSLGAPEQFF	TGTGCCAGCAGCTTAGGCGCTCCTGAGCAGTTCTTC
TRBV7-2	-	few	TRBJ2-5	CASSLQPQETQYF	TGTGCCAGCAGCTTACAACCCCAAGAGACCCAGTACTTC
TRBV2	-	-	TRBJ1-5	CASSENSVRLGQPQHF	TGTGCCAGCAGTGAAAATAGTGTGAGACTGGGCCAGCCCCAGCATTTT
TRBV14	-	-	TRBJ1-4	CASSRGINEKLFF	TGTGCCAGCAGCCGAGGAATCAATGAAAAACTGTTTTTT
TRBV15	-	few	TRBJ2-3	CATSRDLTDTQYF	TGTGCCACCAGCAGAGATCTCACAGATACGCAGTATTTT
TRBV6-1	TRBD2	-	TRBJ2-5	CASSGTSGETQYF	TGTGCCAGCAGTGGGACTAGCGGAGAGACCCAGTACTTC
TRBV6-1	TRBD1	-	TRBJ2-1	CASSELTGSAGYNEQFF	TGTGCCAGCAGTGAACTGACAGGGTCTGCGGGCTACAATGAGCAGTTCTTC
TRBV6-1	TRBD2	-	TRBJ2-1	CASGTSGHNEQFF	TGTGCCAGCGGGACTAGCGGACACAATGAGCAGTTCTTC
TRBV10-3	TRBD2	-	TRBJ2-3	CAIQRSLAGGGGTDTQYF	TGTGCCATCCAGAGATCCCTAGCGGGAGGAGGGGGCACAGATACGCAGTATTTT
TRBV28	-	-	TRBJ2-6	CASSSAADSGANVLTF	TGTGCCAGCAGTAGTGCAGCTGACTCTGGGGCCAACGTCCTGACTTTC
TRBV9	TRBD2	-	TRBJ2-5	CASTAGGAQETQYF	TGTGCCAGCACAGCGGGAGGAGCCCAAGAGACCCAGTACTTC
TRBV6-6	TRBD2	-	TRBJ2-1	CASRWGAGGPLVEQFF	TGTGCCAGCAGGTGGGGGGCGGGAGGGCCCCTTGTTGAGCAGTTCTTC
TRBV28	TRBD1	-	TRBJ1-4	CASSFGTGGTNEKLFF	TGTGCCAGCAGTTTTGGGACAGGAGGGACTAATGAAAAACTGTTTTTT
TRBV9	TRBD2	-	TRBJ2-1	CASSVTTHSGGGAEGEQFF	TGTGCCAGCAGCGTCACCACCCATTCGGGGGGGGGCGCGGAGGGTGAGCAGTTCTTC
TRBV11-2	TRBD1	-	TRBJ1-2	CASSFPTGGNYGYTF	TGTGCCAGCAGCTTTCCGACAGGGGGTAACTATGGCTACACCTTC
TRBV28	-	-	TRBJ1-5	CASSWDTGNQPQHF	TGTGCCAGCAGTTGGGACACCGGGAATCAGCCCCAGCATTTT
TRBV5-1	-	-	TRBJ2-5	CASSVDQETQYF	TGCGCCAGCAGCGTGGACCAAGAGACCCAGTACTTC
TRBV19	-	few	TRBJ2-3	CASSIAHAVSTDTQYF	TGTGCCAGTAGTATAGCCCACGCCGTTAGCACAGATACGCAGTATTTT
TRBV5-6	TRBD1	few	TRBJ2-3	CASSFTGTVQDTQYF	TGTGCCAGCAGCTTCACCGGGACAGTACAAGATACGCAGTATTTT
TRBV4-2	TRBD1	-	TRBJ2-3	CASSQDAGGDTQYF	TGTGCCAGCAGCCAAGATGCAGGGGGAGATACGCAGTATTTT
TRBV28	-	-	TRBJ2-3	CASKGGATSTDTQYF	TGTGCCAGCAAAGGGGGAGCGACTAGCACAGATACGCAGTATTTT
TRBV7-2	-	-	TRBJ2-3	CASSLGLAGGTDTQYF	TGTGCCAGCAGCTTAGGTCTAGCCGGGGGCACAGATACGCAGTATTTT
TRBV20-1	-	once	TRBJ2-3	CSAAGTFGGYF	TGCAGTGCTGCCGGGACCTTCGGGGGGTATTTT
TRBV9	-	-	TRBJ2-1	CASSVGALDPIYNEQFF	TGTGCCAGCAGCGTAGGGGCCCTCGACCCCATTTACAATGAGCAGTTCTTC